The clone carrying this T cell receptor (beta chain) occurred once. Antigen: not known. The entry originates in a study of T cell responses to AZD1222 COVID-19 vaccine. Generated by immunoSEQ multiplex PCR, the TCRdb table keeps only in-frame clones and is missing some. The sample lists about 89,000 clones, around nine tenths occurring once. The ends were cut back, 4 bases at V and 2 bases at J, with 13 bases in the middle. CDR3 length equals 14 residues. From germline, CDR1 is SGDLS and CDR2 YYNGEE. Study-wide results and caveats: Sampled repertoires all dated from after the peak T cell response. The donors showed a predominance of white British ancestry and of females, with possible underestimation of clonal diversity.

V usage is TRBV9 and J usage is TRBJ2-7; D gene unclear. Sample: peripheral blood, taken 28 days after the second AZD1222 dose. The TCR was taken from an adult who received the AZD1222 COVID-19 vaccine. CDR3 protein: CASSPRASPYEQYF. As DNA, the CDR3 is TGTGCCAGCAGCCCCCGGGCATCTCCCTACGAGCAGTACTTC. Variable domain in full (rest from reference TRBV9 and TRBJ2-7): DSGVTQTPKHLITATGQRVTLRCSPRSGDLSVYWYQQSLDQGLQFLIQYYNGEERAKGNILERFSAQQFPDLHSELNLSSLELGDSALYFCASSPRASPYEQYFGPGTRLTVT.